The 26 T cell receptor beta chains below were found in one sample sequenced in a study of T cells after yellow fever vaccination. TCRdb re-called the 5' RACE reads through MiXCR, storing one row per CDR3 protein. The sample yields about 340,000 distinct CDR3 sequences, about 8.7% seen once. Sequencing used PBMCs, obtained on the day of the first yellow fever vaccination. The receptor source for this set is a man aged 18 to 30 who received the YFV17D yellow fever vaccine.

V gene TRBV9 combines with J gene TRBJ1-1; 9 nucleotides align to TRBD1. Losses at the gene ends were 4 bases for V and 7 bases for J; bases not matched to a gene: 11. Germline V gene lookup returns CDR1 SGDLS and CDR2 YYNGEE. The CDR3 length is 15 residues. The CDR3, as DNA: TGTGCCAGCAGCACTAGACCGGGACAGGGAAGTGAAGCTTTCTTT. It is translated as CASSTRPGQGSEAFF.

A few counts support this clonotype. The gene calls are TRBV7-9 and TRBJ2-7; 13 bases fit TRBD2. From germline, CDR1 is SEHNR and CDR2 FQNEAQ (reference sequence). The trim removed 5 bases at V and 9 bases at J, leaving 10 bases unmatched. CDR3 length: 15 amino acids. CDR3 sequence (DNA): TGTGCCAGCAGCGTTGGGACTAGCGGGGCCATCGGGCAGTACTTC. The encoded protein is CASSVGTSGAIGQYF.

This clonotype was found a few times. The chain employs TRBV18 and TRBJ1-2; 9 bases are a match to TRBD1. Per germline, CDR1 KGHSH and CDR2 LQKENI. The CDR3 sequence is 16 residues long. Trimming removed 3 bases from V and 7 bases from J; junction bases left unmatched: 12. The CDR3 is CASSPTTSGQGSGYTF. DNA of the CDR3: TGTGCCAGCTCACCTACAACATCTGGACAGGGGTCTGGCTACACCTTC.

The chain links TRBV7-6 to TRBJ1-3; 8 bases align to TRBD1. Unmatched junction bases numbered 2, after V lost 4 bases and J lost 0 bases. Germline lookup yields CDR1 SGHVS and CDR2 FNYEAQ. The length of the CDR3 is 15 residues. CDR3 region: CASSYRGNSGNTIYF. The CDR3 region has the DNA TGTGCCAGCAGCTACAGGGGGAACTCTGGAAACACCATATATTTT. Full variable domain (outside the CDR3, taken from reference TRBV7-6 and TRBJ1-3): GAGVSQSPRYKVTKRGQDVALRCDPISGHVSLYWYRQALGQGPEFLTYFNYEAQQDKSGLPNDRFSAERPEGSISTLTIQRTEQRDSAMYRCASSYRGNSGNTIYFGEGSWLTVV.

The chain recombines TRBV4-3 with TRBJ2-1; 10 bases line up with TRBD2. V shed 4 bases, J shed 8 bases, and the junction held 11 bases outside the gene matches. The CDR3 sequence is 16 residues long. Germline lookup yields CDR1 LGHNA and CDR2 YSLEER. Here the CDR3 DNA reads TGCGCCAGCAGCCTTCAAGCGGGAGGGCCGATAGATGAGCAGTTCTTC. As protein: CASSLQAGGPIDEQFF.

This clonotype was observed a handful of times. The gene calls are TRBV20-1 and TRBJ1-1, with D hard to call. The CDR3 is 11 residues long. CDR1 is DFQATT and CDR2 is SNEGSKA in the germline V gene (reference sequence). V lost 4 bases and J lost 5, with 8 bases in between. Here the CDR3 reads CSANGRTEAFF. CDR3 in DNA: TGCAGTGCTAACGGTAGAACTGAAGCTTTCTTT.

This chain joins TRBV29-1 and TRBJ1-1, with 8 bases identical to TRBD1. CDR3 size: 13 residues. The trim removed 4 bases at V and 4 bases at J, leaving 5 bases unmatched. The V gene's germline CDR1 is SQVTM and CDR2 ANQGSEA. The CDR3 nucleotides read TGCAGCGTTGCGCGCGACAGGGGCACTGAAGCTTTCTTT. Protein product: CSVARDRGTEAFF. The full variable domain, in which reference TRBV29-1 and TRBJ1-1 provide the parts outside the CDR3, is SAVISQKPSRDICQRGTSLTIQCQVDSQVTMMFWYRQQPGQSLTLIATANQGSEATYESGFVIDKFPISRPNLTFSTLTVSNMSPEDSSIYLCSVARDRGTEAFFGQGTRLTVV.

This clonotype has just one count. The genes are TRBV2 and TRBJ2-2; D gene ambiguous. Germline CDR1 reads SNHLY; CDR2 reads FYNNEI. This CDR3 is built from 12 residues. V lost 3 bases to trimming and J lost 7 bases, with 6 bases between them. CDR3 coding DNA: TGTGCCAGCAGTGACCTTAGCGGGGAGCTGTTTTTT. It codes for CASSDLSGELFF.

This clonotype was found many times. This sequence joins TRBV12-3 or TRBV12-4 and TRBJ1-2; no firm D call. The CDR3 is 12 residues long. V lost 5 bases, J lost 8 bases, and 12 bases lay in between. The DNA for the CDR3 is TGTGCCAGCAGTGCCCGCGCCAAGGGCTACACCTTC. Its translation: CASSARAKGYTF.

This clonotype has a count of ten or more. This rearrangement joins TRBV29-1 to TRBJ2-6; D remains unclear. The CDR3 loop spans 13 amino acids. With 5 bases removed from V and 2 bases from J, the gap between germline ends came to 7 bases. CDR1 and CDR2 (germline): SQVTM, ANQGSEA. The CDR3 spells CSVRTAGANVLTF. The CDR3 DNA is TGCAGCGTTCGGACGGCTGGGGCCAACGTCCTGACTTTC.

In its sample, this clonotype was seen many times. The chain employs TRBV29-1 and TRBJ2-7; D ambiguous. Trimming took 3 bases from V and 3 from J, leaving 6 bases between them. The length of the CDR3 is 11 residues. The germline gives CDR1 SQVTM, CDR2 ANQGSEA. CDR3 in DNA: TGCAGCGTTGATTATGGCTACGAGCAGTACTTC. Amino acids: CSVDYGYEQYF.

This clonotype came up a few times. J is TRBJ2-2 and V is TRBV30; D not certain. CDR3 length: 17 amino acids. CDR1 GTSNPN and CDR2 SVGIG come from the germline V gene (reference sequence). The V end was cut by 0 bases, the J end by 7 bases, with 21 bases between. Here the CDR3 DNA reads TGTGCCTGGAGTGTATACAGACCGGGTTCGCGTATCGGGGAGCTGTTTTTT. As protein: CAWSVYRPGSRIGELFF.

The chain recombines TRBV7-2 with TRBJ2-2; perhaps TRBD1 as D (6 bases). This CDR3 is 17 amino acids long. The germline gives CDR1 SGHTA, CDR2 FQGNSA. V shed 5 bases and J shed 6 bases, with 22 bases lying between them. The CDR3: CASSPRVGTSSSGELFF. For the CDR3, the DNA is TGTGCCAGCAGCCCGCGAGTGGGGACAAGTAGTTCCGGGGAGCTGTTTTTT.

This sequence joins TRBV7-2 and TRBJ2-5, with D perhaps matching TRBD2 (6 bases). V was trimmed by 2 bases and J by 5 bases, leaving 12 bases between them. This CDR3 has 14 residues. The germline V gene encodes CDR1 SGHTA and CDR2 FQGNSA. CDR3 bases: TGTGCCAGCAGCTTAAATTGGAGGGTGGAGACCCAGTACTTC. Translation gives CASSLNWRVETQYF.

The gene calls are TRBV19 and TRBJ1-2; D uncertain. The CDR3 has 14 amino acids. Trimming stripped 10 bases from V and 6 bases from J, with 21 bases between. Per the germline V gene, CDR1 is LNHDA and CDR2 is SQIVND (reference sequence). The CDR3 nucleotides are TGTGCCACCACGAGCGGCCCTCGCGGAAATGGCTACACCTTC. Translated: CATTSGPRGNGYTF.

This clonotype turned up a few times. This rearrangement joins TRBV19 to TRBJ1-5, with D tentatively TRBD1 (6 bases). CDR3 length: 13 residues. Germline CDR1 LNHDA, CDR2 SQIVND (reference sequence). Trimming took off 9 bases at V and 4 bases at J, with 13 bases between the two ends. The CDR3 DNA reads TGTGCCAGCCAAGGACAGTTTAATCAGCCCCAGCATTTT. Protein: CASQGQFNQPQHF.

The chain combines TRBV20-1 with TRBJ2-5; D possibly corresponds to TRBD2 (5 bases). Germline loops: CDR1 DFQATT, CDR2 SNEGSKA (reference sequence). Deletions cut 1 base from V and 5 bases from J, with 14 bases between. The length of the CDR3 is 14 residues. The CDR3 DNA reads TGCAGTGCTAGAGTGAGGGCTTTGGGGGAGACCCAGTACTTC. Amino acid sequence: CSARVRALGETQYF.

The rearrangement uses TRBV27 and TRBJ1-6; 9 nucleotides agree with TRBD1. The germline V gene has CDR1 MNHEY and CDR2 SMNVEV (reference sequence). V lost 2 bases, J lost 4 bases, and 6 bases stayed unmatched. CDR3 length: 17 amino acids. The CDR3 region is CASSLASGTGYNSPLHF. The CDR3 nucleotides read TGTGCCAGCAGTTTAGCCTCTGGGACAGGGTATAATTCACCCCTCCACTTT.

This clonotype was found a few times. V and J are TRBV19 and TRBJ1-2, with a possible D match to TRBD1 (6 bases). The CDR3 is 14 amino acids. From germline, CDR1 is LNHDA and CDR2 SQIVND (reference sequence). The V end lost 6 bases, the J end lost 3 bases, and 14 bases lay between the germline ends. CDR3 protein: CASRPTDRYYGYTF. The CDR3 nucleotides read TGTGCCAGTAGGCCGACCGACAGGTACTATGGCTACACCTTC.

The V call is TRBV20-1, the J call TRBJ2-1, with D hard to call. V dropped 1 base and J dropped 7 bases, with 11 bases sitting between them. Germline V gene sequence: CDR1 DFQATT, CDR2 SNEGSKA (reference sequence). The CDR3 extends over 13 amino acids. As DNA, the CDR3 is TGCAGTGCTAGAGCCTCGATTCGGAATGAGCAGTTCTTC. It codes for CSARASIRNEQFF.

In DNA, the CDR3 is TGTGCCAGCTCACGGGTTGACAGTTTAAGCTCCTACAATGAGCAGTTCTTC. Its translation: CASSRVDSLSSYNEQFF. This rearrangement joins TRBV18 to TRBJ2-1; perhaps TRBD1 as D (5 bases). Germline loops: CDR1 KGHSH, CDR2 LQKENI. The V gene lost 4 bases and the J gene lost 0 bases, with 16 bases spanning the gap. The CDR3 is 17 amino acids.

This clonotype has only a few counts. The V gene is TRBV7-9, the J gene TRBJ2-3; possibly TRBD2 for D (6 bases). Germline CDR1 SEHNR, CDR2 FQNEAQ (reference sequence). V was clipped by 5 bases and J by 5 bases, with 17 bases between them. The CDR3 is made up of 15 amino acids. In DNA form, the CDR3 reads TGTGCCAGCAGCCCAACGACTAGGCCACAAGATACGCAGTATTTT. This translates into CASSPTTRPQDTQYF. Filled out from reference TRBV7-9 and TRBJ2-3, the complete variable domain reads DTGVSQNPRHKITKRGQNVTFRCDPISEHNRLYWYRQTLGQGPEFLTYFQNEAQLEKSRLLSDRFSAERPKGSFSTLEIQRTEQGDSAMYLCASSPTTRPQDTQYFGPGTRLTVL.

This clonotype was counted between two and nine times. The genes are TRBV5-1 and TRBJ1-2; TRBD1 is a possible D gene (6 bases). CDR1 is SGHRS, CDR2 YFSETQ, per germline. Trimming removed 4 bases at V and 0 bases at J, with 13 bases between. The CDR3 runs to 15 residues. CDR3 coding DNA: TGCGCCAGCAGCCTCACGACAGGTCCTAACTATGGCTACACCTTC. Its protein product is CASSLTTGPNYGYTF.

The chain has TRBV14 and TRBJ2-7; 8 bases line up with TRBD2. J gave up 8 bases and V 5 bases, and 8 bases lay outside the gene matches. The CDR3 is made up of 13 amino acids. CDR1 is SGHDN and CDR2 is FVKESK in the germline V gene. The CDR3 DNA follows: TGTGCCAGCAGCTCGCTCGGGGGGGTCAAGCAGTACTTC. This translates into CASSSLGGVKQYF.

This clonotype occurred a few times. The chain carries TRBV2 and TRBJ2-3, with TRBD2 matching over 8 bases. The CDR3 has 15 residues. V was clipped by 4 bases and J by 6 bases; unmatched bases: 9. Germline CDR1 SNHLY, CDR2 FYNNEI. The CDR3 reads CASSGPAGAGDTQYF. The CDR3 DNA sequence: TGTGCCAGCAGTGGCCCAGCGGGGGCGGGGGATACGCAGTATTTT.

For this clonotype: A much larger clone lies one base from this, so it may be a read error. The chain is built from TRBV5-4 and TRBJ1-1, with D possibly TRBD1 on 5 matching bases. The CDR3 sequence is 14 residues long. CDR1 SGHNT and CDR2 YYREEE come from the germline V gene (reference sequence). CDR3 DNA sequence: TGTGACAGCAGCCCCACCGGGGGGTACACTGAAGCTTTCTTT. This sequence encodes CDSSPTGGYTEAFF.